Each of the 12 T cell receptor beta chains below was sequenced from the same sample in a study of blood T cells in healthy people across ages. Using a J-beta primer mix together with a sample-barcoded 5' primer, a second PCR was run for about 6 to 11 cycles. TCRdb re-analysed the 5' RACE reads in MiXCR, keeping a single row per CDR3 protein. This table holds about 640,000 distinct CDR3 sequences, approximately 50% found once. Sequences were obtained from blood. The receptors come from a man aged 60 to 69 in good health.

This clonotype was recorded only once. V usage is TRBV27 and J usage is TRBJ2-5, with 8 bases that match TRBD2. Germline CDR1 is MNHEY and CDR2 is SMNVEV (reference sequence). Trimming cost V 6 bases and J 2 bases; bases outside gene matches: 5. This CDR3 has 14 residues. The CDR3 loop reads CASRTSGYQETQYF. The CDR3 DNA sequence: TGTGCCAGCAGAACTAGCGGATATCAAGAGACCCAGTACTTC.

This clonotype has ten or more counts. CDR3 loop: CASSLAGTNTDTQYF. As DNA, the CDR3 is TGTGCCAGCAGCTTAGCGGGGACTAACACAGATACGCAGTATTTT. The chain couples TRBV7-2 to TRBJ2-3; TRBD2 matches at 7 bases. The CDR3 totals 15 residues. CDR1 and CDR2 from the germline V gene are SGHTA and FQGNSA. With V trimmed by 0 bases and J by 2 bases, 2 bases remained unmatched.

The rearrangement uses TRBV4-1 and TRBJ1-5; 7 bases line up with TRBD1. The CDR3 sequence is 16 residues long. The V gene's germline CDR1 is MGHRA and CDR2 YSYEKL. The trim removed 6 bases at V and 5 bases at J, leaving 13 bases unmatched. CDR3 sequence (DNA): TGCGCCAGCAGGGTCAGGGCAGGACAGGCGGATCAGCCCCAGCATTTT. It translates to CASRVRAGQADQPQHF.

With respect to this clonotype: An end of the junction does not agree with germline; a read error may underlie this. The chain links TRBV29-1 to TRBJ2-3; maybe TRBD2 (5 bases). CDR3 length: 14 residues. The germline V gene has CDR1 SQVTM and CDR2 ANQGSEA. The CDR3 region has the DNA TGCAGTGTTGAGCGGCAGGCCCGTCCAGATACGCAGTATTTT. Protein: CSVERQARPDTQYF.

This clonotype was seen a handful of times. The chain links TRBV6-5 to TRBJ2-7; 10 nucleotides match TRBD2. In germline, CDR1 is MNHEY, CDR2 SVGAGI. This CDR3 comprises 16 residues. Trimming cost V 0 bases and J 2 bases; bases outside gene matches: 4. The CDR3 region is CASSYSRAGGPYEQYF. CDR3 nucleotides: TGTGCCAGCAGTTACTCGAGAGCGGGGGGGCCCTACGAGCAGTACTTC.

This clonotype was seen a handful of times. The rearrangement links TRBV7-2 to TRBJ2-7; either TRBD1 or TRBD2 may supply D (5 bases each). V lost 5 bases and J lost 1, with 18 bases in between. Germline CDR1 reads SGHTA; CDR2 reads FQGNSA. The CDR3 covers 16 residues. CDR3 sequence (DNA): TGTGCCAGCAGCAAGGGGACCATTCTAAATTCCTACGAGCAGTACTTC. It codes for CASSKGTILNSYEQYF.

The rearrangement links TRBV5-1 to TRBJ2-7; TRBD1 matches at 8 bases. Gene TRBJ2-5 matches the end of the DNA better, so the J call may be wrong. This CDR3 contains 17 residues. Germline assignment: CDR1 SGHRS and CDR2 YFSETQ. CDR3 region: CASSWDIRQGSLETQYF. The CDR3 region has the DNA TGCGCCAGCAGCTGGGACATAAGACAGGGGTCGTTGGAGACCCAGTACTTC.

The chain recombines TRBV12-3 or TRBV12-4 with TRBJ1-6; maybe TRBD1 (5 bases). This CDR3 has 16 residues. The V end lost 1 base, the J end lost 10 bases, and 17 bases lay between the germline ends. CDR3 in DNA: TGTGCCAGCAGTTTAGAGCAGGGAGGCCTGAGATCACCCCTCCACTTT. Amino acids: CASSLEQGGLRSPLHF.

V is TRBV29-1 and J is TRBJ2-1, with 10 bases lining up with TRBD2. Germline CDR1 SQVTM, CDR2 ANQGSEA. The V segment lost 7 bases and the J segment 4 bases; nucleotides outside the gene matches: 7. This CDR3 spans 14 amino acids. The CDR3 DNA follows: TGCAGCGCATGTACTAGCGGGGTTTACAATGAGCAGTTCTTC. It encodes CSACTSGVYNEQFF.

The chain couples TRBV24-1 to TRBJ2-7; 7 bases agree with TRBD2. The CDR3 spans 14 residues. The V and J ends lost 4 bases and 7 bases, in that order; junction bases with no gene match: 9. Germline V lookup: CDR1 KGHDR, CDR2 SFDVKD. CDR3 nucleotides: TGTGCCACCAGTGACCTAGCGGTGGGCAATGAGCAGTACTTC. Protein sequence: CATSDLAVGNEQYF.

This clonotype appeared a few times. The V gene is TRBV27, the J gene TRBJ1-6; 10 bases line up with TRBD1. The CDR3 is 15 residues long. Losses at the gene ends were 6 bases for V and 6 bases for J; bases not matched to a gene: 5. Germline V gene sequence: CDR1 MNHEY, CDR2 SMNVEV (reference sequence). The CDR3 DNA is TGTGCCAGCAGCCGCGGACAGGGGGGTAATTCACCCCTCCACTTT. Its protein is CASSRGQGGNSPLHF.

As for this clonotype: At one of its ends the junction is not consistent with the germline gene, which may arise from a read error. CDR3 bases: TGTGCCGGCAGTTTCAACCAGGGGTACAATGAGCAGTTCTTC. Amino acids: CAGSFNQGYNEQFF. The chain carries TRBV12-3 or TRBV12-4 and TRBJ2-1, with D tentatively TRBD1 (6 bases). CDR3 size: 14 residues.